The 9 T cell receptor beta chains below were found in one sample sequenced in a study of vaccination effects on CD4 cells after COVID-19. Expansion with viral peptide pools was applied to antigen-specific CD4+ T cells by the ViraFEST assay prior to sequencing. After roughly ten days in culture, the CD4+ T cells were isolated. Two doses of BNT162b2 or mRNA-1273 vaccine were administered to participants. TCRdb's table, derived via immunoSEQ multiplex PCR, lists solely in-frame clones and lacks some. The sample shows 84,000 or so clones, over 70% of them seen only once. The antigens for these receptors are not known. Specimen: CD4+ T cells from PBMCs cultured with HCoV-OC43 spike peptides, collected after COVID-19 vaccination. Stated subset: HCoV-OC43 spike overlapping peptide pool stimulation. These receptor sequences come from a human donor who received a COVID-19 vaccine.

The chain combines TRBV9 with TRBJ1-6; tentatively, D is TRBD1 (6 bases). CDR1 is SGDLS and CDR2 is YYNGEE in the germline V gene. This CDR3 is 16 amino acids long. The germline V and J ends were trimmed by 3 bases and 0 bases, with 10 bases remaining between them. The CDR3 region is CASSDRDNSYNSPLHF. CDR3 bases: TGTGCCAGCAGCGACCGGGACAACTCCTATAATTCACCCCTCCACTTT.

The rearrangement links TRBV5-1 to TRBJ2-2; D not resolved. The CDR3 has 13 residues. The V end was cut by 0 bases, the J end by 7 bases, with 7 bases between. Looked up from germline, CDR1 is SGHRS and CDR2 is YFSETQ. CDR3 in amino acids: CASSLAGGGELFF. CDR3 nucleotides: TGCGCCAGCAGCTTGGCAGGTGGCGGGGAGCTGTTTTTT.

This clone was picked up a small number of times. The V and J genes are TRBV5-1 and TRBJ1-1, with 12 bases aligning to TRBD1. CDR1 and CDR2 from the germline V gene are SGHRS and YFSETQ. V shed 4 bases, J shed 5 bases, and the junction held 3 bases outside the gene matches. The CDR3 contains 14 residues. CDR3 DNA sequence: TGCGCCAGCAGCCGGGACAGGGGGCGGACTGAAGCTTTCTTT. Translated: CASSRDRGRTEAFF.

This clone has a single count. This sequence joins TRBV13 and TRBJ2-1; tentatively, D is TRBD1 (7 bases). V was clipped by 3 bases and J by 4 bases, with 13 bases between them. The CDR3 totals 15 residues. Germline CDR1 reads PRHDT; CDR2 reads FYEKMQ (reference sequence). The CDR3 DNA reads TGTGCCAGCAGCTTGGCCAGGGGGAGGTACAATGAGCAGTTCTTC. It yields the protein CASSLARGRYNEQFF.

The genes are TRBV5-8 and TRBJ2-2; 8 bases line up with TRBD1. With 4 bases clipped from V and 5 bases from J, the junction kept 4 bases outside the gene matches. Germline assignment: CDR1 SGHTS and CDR2 YDEGEE. The CDR3 extends over 14 amino acids. The CDR3 loop is CASSIRQGTGELFF. The CDR3 bases are TGTGCCAGCAGCATCCGACAGGGGACCGGGGAGCTGTTTTTT. Based on the CDR3 plus reference TRBV5-8 and TRBJ2-2, the full variable domain is EAGVTQSPTHLIKTRGQQATLRCSPISGHTSVYWYQQALGLGLQFLLWYDEGEERNRGNFPPRFSGRQFPNYSSELNVNALELEDSALYLCASSIRQGTGELFFGEGSRLTVL.

This clone occurred a few times. This chain connects TRBV7-7 to TRBJ2-2; D call uncertain. V shed 5 bases and J shed 6 bases, with 10 bases lying between them. The CDR3 is 13 residues long. The germline V gene encodes CDR1 SSHAT and CDR2 FNYEAQ (reference sequence). The CDR3 loop is CASSATWAGELFF. DNA for the CDR3: TGTGCCAGCAGCGCCACATGGGCCGGGGAGCTGTTTTTT.

The chain uses TRBV18 and TRBJ1-2, with D possibly matching TRBD1 (5 bases). V lost 1 base and J 6 bases, leaving 9 bases between the germline ends. There are 13 residues in the CDR3. Germline CDR1 and CDR2: KGHSH and LQKENI. CDR3 sequence (DNA): TGTGCCAGCTCACCACAGGGGACGGATGGCTACACCTTC. This gives the protein CASSPQGTDGYTF.

The J gene is TRBJ1-3, the V gene TRBV6-5; no clear D gene. The V and J ends lost 7 bases and 1 base respectively, with 11 bases between them. Per the germline V gene, CDR1 is MNHEY and CDR2 is SVGAGI. The CDR3 extends over 14 amino acids. The CDR3 here is CASMGWGSGNTIYF. The DNA for the CDR3 is TGTGCCAGCATGGGGTGGGGATCTGGAAACACCATATATTTT.

This CDR3 is CASSRRSGENNEQFF. The CDR3 DNA sequence: TGTGCCAGCAGCCGCCGGTCGGGGGAAAACAATGAGCAGTTCTTC. The gene calls are TRBV7-2 and TRBJ2-1; the D gene is possibly TRBD2 (6 bases). Trimming removed 5 bases at V and 5 bases at J, with 16 bases between. Germline CDR1 reads SGHTA; CDR2 reads FQGNSA. The CDR3 sequence is 15 residues long. Drawing the rest from reference TRBV7-2 and TRBJ2-1, the complete variable domain is GAGVSQSPSNKVTEKGKDVELRCDPISGHTALYWYRQSLGQGLEFLIYFQGNSAPDKSGLPSDRFSAERTGGSVSTLTIQRTQQEDSAVYLCASSRRSGENNEQFFGPGTRLTVL.